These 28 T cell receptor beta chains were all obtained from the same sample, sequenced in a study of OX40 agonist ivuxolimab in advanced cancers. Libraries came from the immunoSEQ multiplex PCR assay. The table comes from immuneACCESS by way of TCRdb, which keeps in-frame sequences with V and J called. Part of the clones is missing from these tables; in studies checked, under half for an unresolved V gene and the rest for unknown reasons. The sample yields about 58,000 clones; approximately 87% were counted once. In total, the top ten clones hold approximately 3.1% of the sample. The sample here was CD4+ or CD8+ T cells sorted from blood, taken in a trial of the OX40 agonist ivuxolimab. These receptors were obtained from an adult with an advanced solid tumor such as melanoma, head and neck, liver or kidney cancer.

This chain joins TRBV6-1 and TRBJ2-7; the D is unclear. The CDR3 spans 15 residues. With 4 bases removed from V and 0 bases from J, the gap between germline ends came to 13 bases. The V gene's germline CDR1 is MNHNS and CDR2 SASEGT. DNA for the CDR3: TGTGCCAGCAGTGGGCCGACGGTTTCCTCCTACGAGCAGTACTTC. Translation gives CASSGPTVSSYEQYF.

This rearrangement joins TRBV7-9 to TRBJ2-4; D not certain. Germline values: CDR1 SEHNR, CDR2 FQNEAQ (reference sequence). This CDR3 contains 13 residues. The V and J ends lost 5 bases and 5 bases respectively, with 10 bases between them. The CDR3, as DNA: TGTGCCAGCAGCACCCAGGCACAAAACATTCAGTACTTC. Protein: CASSTQAQNIQYF.

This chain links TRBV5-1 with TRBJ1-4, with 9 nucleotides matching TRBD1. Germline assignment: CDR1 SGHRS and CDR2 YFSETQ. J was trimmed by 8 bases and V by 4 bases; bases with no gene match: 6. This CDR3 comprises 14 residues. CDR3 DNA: TGCGCCAGCAGCGGTGGGACAGGGTTAGAAAAACTGTTTTTT. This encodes CASSGGTGLEKLFF.

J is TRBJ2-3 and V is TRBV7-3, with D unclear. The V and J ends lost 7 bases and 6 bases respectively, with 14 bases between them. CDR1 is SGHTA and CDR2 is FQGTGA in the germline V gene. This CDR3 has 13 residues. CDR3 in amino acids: CASKGQGEDTQYF. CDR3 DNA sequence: TGTGCCAGCAAAGGTCAAGGAGAGGATACGCAGTATTTT. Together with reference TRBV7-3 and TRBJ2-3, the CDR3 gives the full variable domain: GAGVSQTPSNKVTEKGKYVELRCDPISGHTALYWYRQSLGQGPEFLIYFQGTGAADDSGLPNDRFFAVRPEGSVSTLKIQRTERGDSAVYLCASKGQGEDTQYFGPGTRLTVL.

The CDR3 sequence is CAIKGVAGTGGTGELFF. DNA for the CDR3: TGTGCCATCAAAGGGGTGGCCGGGACAGGGGGCACCGGGGAGCTGTTTTTT. V gene TRBV10-3 combines with J gene TRBJ2-2, with TRBD1 matching over 11 bases. V lost 7 bases, J lost 4 bases, and 11 bases stayed unmatched. The CDR3 loop spans 17 amino acids. Germline V CDR1 and CDR2: ENHRY, SYGVKD.

CDR3 in DNA: TGTGCCAGCTCACCACGGACTAGCGGGGGGAAAGATACGCAGTATTTT. Protein: CASSPRTSGGKDTQYF. The V gene is TRBV18, the J gene TRBJ2-3, with 14 bases lining up with TRBD2. The junction had 2 bases not matched to a gene; V was cut back by 1 base and J by 5 bases. The CDR3 has 16 amino acids. Germline V gives CDR1 KGHSH, CDR2 LQKENI.

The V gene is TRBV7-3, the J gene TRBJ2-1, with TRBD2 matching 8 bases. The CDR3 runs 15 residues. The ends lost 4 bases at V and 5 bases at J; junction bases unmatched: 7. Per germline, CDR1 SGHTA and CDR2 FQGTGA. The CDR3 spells CASSSQPAGDNEQFF. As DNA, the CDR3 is TGTGCCAGCAGCTCCCAACCAGCGGGGGACAATGAGCAGTTCTTC.

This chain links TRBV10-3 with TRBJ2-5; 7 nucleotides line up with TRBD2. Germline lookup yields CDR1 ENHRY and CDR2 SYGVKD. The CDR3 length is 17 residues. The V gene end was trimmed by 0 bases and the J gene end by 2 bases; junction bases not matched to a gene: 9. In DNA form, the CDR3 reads TGTGCCATCAGTGAGTCGCTCACGGGGGGACTGCAAGAGACCCAGTACTTC. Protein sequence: CAISESLTGGLQETQYF.

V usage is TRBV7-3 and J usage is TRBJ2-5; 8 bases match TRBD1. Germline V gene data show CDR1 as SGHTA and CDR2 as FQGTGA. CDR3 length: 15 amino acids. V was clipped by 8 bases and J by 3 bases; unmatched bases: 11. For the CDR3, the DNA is TGTGCCAGCCGCCTCGGGACAGGCCGTGAAGAGACCCAGTACTTC. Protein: CASRLGTGREETQYF.

The CDR3 spells CASSVASYTEAFF. DNA of the CDR3: TGTGCCAGCAGCGTAGCATCGTACACTGAAGCTTTCTTT. V is TRBV9 and J is TRBJ1-1; D call uncertain. Germline V lookup: CDR1 SGDLS, CDR2 YYNGEE. The CDR3 length is 13 residues. Trimming took off 0 bases at V and 3 bases at J, with 6 bases between the two ends.

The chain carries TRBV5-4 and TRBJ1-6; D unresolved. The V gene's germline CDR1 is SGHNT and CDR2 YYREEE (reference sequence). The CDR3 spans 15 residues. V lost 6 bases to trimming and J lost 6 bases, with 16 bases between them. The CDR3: CASTQDGLSNSPLHF. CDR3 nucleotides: TGTGCCAGCACCCAGGACGGTTTGAGTAATTCACCCCTCCACTTT.

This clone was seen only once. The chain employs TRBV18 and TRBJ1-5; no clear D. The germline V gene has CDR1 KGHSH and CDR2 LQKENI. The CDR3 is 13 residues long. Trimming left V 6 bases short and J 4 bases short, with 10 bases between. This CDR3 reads CASSPSVNQPQHF. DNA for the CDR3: TGTGCCAGCTCCCCGTCGGTTAATCAGCCCCAGCATTTT.

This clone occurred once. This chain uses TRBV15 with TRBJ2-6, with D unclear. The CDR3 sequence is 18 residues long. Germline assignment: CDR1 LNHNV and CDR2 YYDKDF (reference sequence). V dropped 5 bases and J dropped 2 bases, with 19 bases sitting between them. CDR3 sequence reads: CATSGLDGSRAGANVLTF. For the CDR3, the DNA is TGTGCCACCAGCGGGCTGGATGGCAGTCGGGCTGGGGCCAACGTCCTGACTTTC.

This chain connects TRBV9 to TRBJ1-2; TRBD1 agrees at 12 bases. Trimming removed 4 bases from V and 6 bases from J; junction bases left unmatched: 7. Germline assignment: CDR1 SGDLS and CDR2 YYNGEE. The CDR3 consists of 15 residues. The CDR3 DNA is TGTGCCAGCAGCTCCGGGACAGGGGGCGCGAATGGCTACACCTTC. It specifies CASSSGTGGANGYTF. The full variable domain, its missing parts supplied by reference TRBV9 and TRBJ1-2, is DSGVTQTPKHLITATGQRVTLRCSPRSGDLSVYWYQQSLDQGLQFLIQYYNGEERAKGNILERFSAQQFPDLHSELNLSSLELGDSALYFCASSSGTGGANGYTFGSGTRLTVV.

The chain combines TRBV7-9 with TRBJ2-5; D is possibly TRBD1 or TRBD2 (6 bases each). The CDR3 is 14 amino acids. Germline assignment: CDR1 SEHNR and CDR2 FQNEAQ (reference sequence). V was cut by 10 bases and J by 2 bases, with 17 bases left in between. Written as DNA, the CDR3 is TGTGCCACCGGGGGACGGGGGCAACAAGAGACCCAGTACTTC. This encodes CATGGRGQQETQYF.

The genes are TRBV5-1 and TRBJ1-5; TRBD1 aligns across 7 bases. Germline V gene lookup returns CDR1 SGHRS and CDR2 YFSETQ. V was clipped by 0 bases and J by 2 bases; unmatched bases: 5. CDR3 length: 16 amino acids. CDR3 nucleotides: TGCGCCAGCAGCTTGGGAGGGGGCGCGGGCAATCAGCCCCAGCATTTT. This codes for CASSLGGGAGNQPQHF.

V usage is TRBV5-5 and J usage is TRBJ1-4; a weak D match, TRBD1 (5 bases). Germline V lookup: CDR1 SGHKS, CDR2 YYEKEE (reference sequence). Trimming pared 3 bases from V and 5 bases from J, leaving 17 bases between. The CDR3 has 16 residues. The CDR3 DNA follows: TGTGCCAGCAGCTCGGCCCAGGGTATTGCGAATGAAAAACTGTTTTTT. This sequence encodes CASSSAQGIANEKLFF. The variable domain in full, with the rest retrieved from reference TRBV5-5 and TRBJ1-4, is DAGVTQSPTHLIKTRGQQVTLRCSPISGHKSVSWYQQVLGQGPQFIFQYYEKEERGRGNFPDRFSARQFPNYSSELNVNALLLGDSALYLCASSSAQGIANEKLFFGSGTQLSVL.

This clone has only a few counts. This CDR3 reads CASSSTGSDTQYF. In DNA form, the CDR3 reads TGCGCCAGCAGCTCGACAGGGTCGGATACGCAGTATTTT. The chain recombines TRBV5-1 with TRBJ2-3, with TRBD1 matching over 7 bases. Germline V gives CDR1 SGHRS, CDR2 YFSETQ. The V and J ends lost 3 bases and 6 bases, in that order; junction bases with no gene match: 4. The CDR3 length is 13 residues.

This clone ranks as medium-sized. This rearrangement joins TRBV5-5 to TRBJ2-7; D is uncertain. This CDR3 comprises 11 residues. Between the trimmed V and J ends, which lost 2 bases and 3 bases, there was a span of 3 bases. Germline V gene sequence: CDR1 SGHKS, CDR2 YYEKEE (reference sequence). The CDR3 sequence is CASSFLYEQYF. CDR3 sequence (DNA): TGTGCCAGCAGCTTCCTCTACGAGCAGTACTTC.

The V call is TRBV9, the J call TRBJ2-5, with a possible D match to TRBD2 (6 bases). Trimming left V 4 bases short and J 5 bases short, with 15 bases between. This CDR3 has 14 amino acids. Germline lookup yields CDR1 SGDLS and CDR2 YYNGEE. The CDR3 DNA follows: TGTGCCAGCAGCCTCGATCGGGGGAGGGAGACCCAGTACTTC. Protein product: CASSLDRGRETQYF.

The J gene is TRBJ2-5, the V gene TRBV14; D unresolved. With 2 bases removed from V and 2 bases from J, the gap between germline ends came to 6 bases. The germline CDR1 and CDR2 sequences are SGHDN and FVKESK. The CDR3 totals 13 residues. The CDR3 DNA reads TGTGCCAGCAGCCAATACACTCAAGAGACCCAGTACTTC. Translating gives CASSQYTQETQYF.

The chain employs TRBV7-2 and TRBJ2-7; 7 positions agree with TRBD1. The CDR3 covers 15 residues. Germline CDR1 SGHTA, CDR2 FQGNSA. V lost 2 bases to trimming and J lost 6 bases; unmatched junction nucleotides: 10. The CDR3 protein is CASSLFDRAKSEQYF. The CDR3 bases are TGTGCCAGCAGCTTATTCGACAGGGCAAAGAGCGAGCAGTACTTC.

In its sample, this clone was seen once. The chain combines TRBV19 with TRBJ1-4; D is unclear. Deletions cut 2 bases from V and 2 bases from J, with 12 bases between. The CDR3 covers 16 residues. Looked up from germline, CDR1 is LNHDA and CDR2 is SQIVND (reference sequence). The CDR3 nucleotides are TGTGCCAGTAGTATATTTGGAGCCGAGACTAATGAAAAACTGTTTTTT. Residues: CASSIFGAETNEKLFF. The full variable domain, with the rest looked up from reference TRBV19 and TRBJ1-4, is DGGITQSPKYLFRKEGQNVTLSCEQNLNHDAMYWYRQDPGQGLRLIYYSQIVNDFQKGDIAEGYSVSREKKESFPLTVTSAQKNPTAFYLCASSIFGAETNEKLFFGSGTQLSVL.

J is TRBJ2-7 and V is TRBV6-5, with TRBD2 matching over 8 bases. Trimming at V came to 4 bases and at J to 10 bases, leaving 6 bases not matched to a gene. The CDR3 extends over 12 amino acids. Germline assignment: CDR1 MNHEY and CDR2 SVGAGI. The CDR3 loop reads CASSWGRGEQYF. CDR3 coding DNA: TGTGCCAGCAGTTGGGGGCGGGGGGAACAGTACTTC.

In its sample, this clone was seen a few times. CDR3 loop: CASRIRTGIKDTQYF. In DNA form, the CDR3 reads TGTGCCAGCAGAATCAGGACAGGGATTAAAGATACGCAGTATTTT. V is TRBV7-8 and J is TRBJ2-3; 8 nucleotides agree with TRBD1. V dropped 6 bases and J dropped 5; count of bases not matched to a gene: 10. The CDR3 runs to 15 residues. Germline loops: CDR1 SGHVS, CDR2 FQNEAQ.

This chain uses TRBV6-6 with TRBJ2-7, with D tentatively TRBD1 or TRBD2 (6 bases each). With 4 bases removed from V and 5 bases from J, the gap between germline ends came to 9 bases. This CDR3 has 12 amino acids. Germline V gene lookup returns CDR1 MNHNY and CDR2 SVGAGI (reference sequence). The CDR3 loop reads CASSSRGDEQYF. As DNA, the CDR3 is TGTGCCAGCAGTTCTAGGGGGGACGAGCAGTACTTC.

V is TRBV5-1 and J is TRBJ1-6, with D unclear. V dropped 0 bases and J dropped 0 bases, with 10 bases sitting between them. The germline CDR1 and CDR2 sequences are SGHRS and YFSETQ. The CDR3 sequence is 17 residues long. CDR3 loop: CASSLESASSYNSPLHF. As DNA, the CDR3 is TGCGCCAGCAGCTTGGAGTCGGCGAGCTCCTATAATTCACCCCTCCACTTT.

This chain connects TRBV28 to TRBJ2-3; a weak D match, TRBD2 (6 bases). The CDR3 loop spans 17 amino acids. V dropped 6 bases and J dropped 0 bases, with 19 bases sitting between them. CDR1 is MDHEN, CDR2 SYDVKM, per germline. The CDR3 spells CASSILRFGGSTDTQYF. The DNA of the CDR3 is TGTGCCAGCAGCATACTTCGTTTCGGGGGAAGCACAGATACGCAGTATTTT.